The 18 T cell receptor beta chains below come from one sample, sequenced in a study of T-cell reconstitution after alpha-beta-depleted transplantation in children. This sample's TCRbeta library carried unique molecular identifier barcodes. MiXCR, applied by TCRdb to the PCR reads, yields one record per CDR3 protein. The table shows some 490,000 distinct CDR3 sequences, with about 12% occurring only once. The sequences come from PBMCs from the stem cell graft donor, collected from the stem cell graft. All receptors derive from a human donor who donated a stem cell graft to a child with combined immunodeficiency.

This clonotype was observed at least ten times. The V call is TRBV20-1, the J call TRBJ2-7; 7 bases map to TRBD1. The CDR3 has 16 residues. The germline gives CDR1 DFQATT, CDR2 SNEGSKA (reference sequence). Trimming took 0 bases from V and 6 from J; bases not matched to a gene: 14. The CDR3 nucleotides are TGCAGTGCTAGAGATCTGAGGAGGAGCCCAGGGGGCGAGCAGTACTTC. Its protein product is CSARDLRRSPGGEQYF.

This clonotype was observed a handful of times. CDR3 sequence (DNA): TGTGCCAGCAGCCAAGTTGGGACCCATGAGCAGTTCTTC. Translation gives CASSQVGTHEQFF. This chain uses TRBV4-2 with TRBJ2-1; D could derive from TRBD1 or TRBD2 (5 bases each). V lost 1 base and J 8 bases, leaving 9 bases between the germline ends. From germline, CDR1 is LGHNA and CDR2 YNFKEQ. The CDR3 totals 13 residues.

The chain links TRBV18 to TRBJ1-6; 7 nucleotides line up with TRBD1. With 3 bases clipped from V and 7 bases from J, the junction kept 6 bases outside the gene matches. This CDR3 has 15 amino acids. Germline V gene sequence: CDR1 KGHSH, CDR2 LQKENI. CDR3 protein: CASSPTGRGNSPLHF. In nucleotides, the CDR3 is TGTGCCAGCTCACCGACAGGGAGGGGAAATTCACCCCTCCACTTT.

V usage is TRBV7-2 and J usage is TRBJ2-1; D possibly corresponds to TRBD2 (6 bases). There are 14 residues in the CDR3. V shed 4 bases and J shed 8 bases, with 15 bases lying between them. CDR1 and CDR2 (germline): SGHTA, FQGNSA. In nucleotides, the CDR3 is TGTGCCAGCAGCTCCCCGAGAACGGGGGATGAGCAGTTCTTC. Translating it yields CASSSPRTGDEQFF.

The rearrangement links TRBV29-1 to TRBJ2-5, with a tentative D call TRBD1 (5 bases). V lost 7 bases and J lost 3, with 12 bases in between. The CDR3 extends over 12 amino acids. Germline assignment: CDR1 SQVTM and CDR2 ANQGSEA. The CDR3, as DNA: TGCAGCGCGTACAGGTGGGAAGAGACCCAGTACTTC. This codes for CSAYRWEETQYF. The whole variable domain, filled in from reference TRBV29-1 and TRBJ2-5, reads SAVISQKPSRDICQRGTSLTIQCQVDSQVTMMFWYRQQPGQSLTLIATANQGSEATYESGFVIDKFPISRPNLTFSTLTVSNMSPEDSSIYLCSAYRWEETQYFGPGTRLLVL.

This clonotype occurred many times. The chain is built from TRBV29-1 and TRBJ2-1; D is ambiguous. V gave up 4 bases and J gave up 6 bases, with 10 bases separating them. Germline CDR1 reads SQVTM; CDR2 reads ANQGSEA. This CDR3 is built from 12 residues. DNA of the CDR3: TGCAGCGTTGGTGGTGGAGCCAATGAGCAGTTCTTC. It yields the protein CSVGGGANEQFF.

The chain has TRBV20-1 and TRBJ1-1; tentative D call: TRBD1 (5 bases). Germline assignment: CDR1 DFQATT and CDR2 SNEGSKA (reference sequence). V shed 5 bases and J shed 6 bases, with 16 bases lying between them. This CDR3 is built from 13 residues. CDR3 nucleotides: TGCAGTGCTTGGAAGGGGCCGCTCCCTGAAGCTTTCTTT. Protein: CSAWKGPLPEAFF.

The chain is built from TRBV4-3 and TRBJ2-3; TRBD2 matches 9 bases. The CDR3 runs 16 residues. Germline assignment: CDR1 LGHNA and CDR2 YSLEER. V was pared by 0 bases and J by 3 bases, with 4 bases of the junction left unmatched. As DNA, the CDR3 is TGCGCCAGCAGCCAAGATTCGAGCGGGGGGACAGATACGCAGTATTTT. It codes for CASSQDSSGGTDTQYF.

This clonotype was detected ten times or more. Germline and junction disagree at one end, which may indicate a read error. The chain combines TRBV12-3 or TRBV12-4 with TRBJ2-7; D is uncertain. This CDR3 comprises 14 residues. CDR3 in amino acids: CASSLGGSSYEQYF. The CDR3 nucleotides are TGTGCCAGCAGCTTAGGCGGTAGCTCCTACGAGCAGTACTTC.

This clonotype was seen a few times. The chain joins TRBV4-3 to TRBJ2-3, with D unresolved. V lost 0 bases and J 2 bases, leaving 12 bases between the germline ends. The CDR3 is 16 residues long. The V gene's germline CDR1 is LGHNA and CDR2 YSLEER. This CDR3 reads CASSQDEDSPTDTQYF. The CDR3 bases are TGCGCCAGCAGCCAAGATGAGGATTCCCCCACAGATACGCAGTATTTT.

The rearrangement uses TRBV28 and TRBJ2-1; 9 bases align to TRBD2. Per the germline V gene, CDR1 is MDHEN and CDR2 is SYDVKM. V lost 2 bases and J lost 13; bases outside the gene matches: 12. The CDR3 is 15 residues long. The CDR3 nucleotides are TGTGCCAGCAGTTTAATGCAAGAGGGCGGGAGGGCCCAGTTCTTC. Translating gives CASSLMQEGGRAQFF. Full variable domain (rest looked up from reference TRBV28 and TRBJ2-1): DVKVTQSSRYLVKRTGEKVFLECVQDMDHENMFWYRQDPGLGLRLIYFSYDVKMKEKGDIPEGYSVSREKKERFSLILESASTNQTSMYLCASSLMQEGGRAQFFGPGTRLTVL.

The gene calls are TRBV4-2 and TRBJ2-1, with 9 bases matching TRBD2. Trimming at V came to 1 base and at J to 5 bases, leaving 6 bases not matched to a gene. CDR1 is LGHNA, CDR2 YNFKEQ, per germline. The CDR3 is 16 residues long. The CDR3 region is CASSQALGLADNEQFF. Written as DNA, the CDR3 is TGTGCCAGCAGCCAAGCGCTGGGACTAGCAGACAATGAGCAGTTCTTC.

The chain carries TRBV2 and TRBJ2-4; possibly TRBD1 for D (5 bases). V was cut by 2 bases and J by 0 bases, with 20 bases left in between. There are 19 residues in the CDR3. The germline V gene encodes CDR1 SNHLY and CDR2 FYNNEI. The CDR3 reads CASSEHWGGLELAKNIQYF. As DNA, the CDR3 is TGTGCCAGCAGTGAACATTGGGGCGGCCTTGAACTAGCCAAAAACATTCAGTACTTC.

A few counts support this clonotype. The J gene is TRBJ1-5, the V gene TRBV7-9; 7 bases line up with TRBD1. Germline trimming cut 5 bases from V and 10 bases from J; bases unmatched to any gene: 11. The CDR3 has 14 residues. Germline V gives CDR1 SEHNR, CDR2 FQNEAQ (reference sequence). In DNA, the CDR3 is TGTGCCAGCAGCCCCCTGCAGGGGGATGGACCCCAGCATTTT. Protein sequence: CASSPLQGDGPQHF.

This clonotype was observed many times. The chain couples TRBV7-9 to TRBJ2-2, with 8 bases matching TRBD1. V dropped 5 bases and J dropped 3; count of bases not matched to a gene: 8. The CDR3 sequence is 16 residues long. In germline, CDR1 is SEHNR, CDR2 FQNEAQ (reference sequence). The CDR3 nucleotides are TGTGCCAGCAGCCCGACCGGGACAGGACACACCGGGGAGCTGTTTTTT. Translating it yields CASSPTGTGHTGELFF.

The rearrangement joins TRBV24-1 to TRBJ2-1, with D possibly matching TRBD2 (6 bases). V was trimmed by 2 bases and J by 8 bases, leaving 15 bases between them. Germline assignment: CDR1 KGHDR and CDR2 SFDVKD. The CDR3 is made up of 15 amino acids. CDR3 nucleotide sequence: TGTGCCACCAGTGATTCGCCCCTGGGGGGAGATGAGCAGTTCTTC. It codes for CATSDSPLGGDEQFF.

Many counts were recorded for this clonotype. The rearrangement uses TRBV4-3 and TRBJ2-7; D is undetermined. Germline V gene data show CDR1 as LGHNA and CDR2 as YSLEER. The CDR3 is made up of 14 amino acids. The germline V and J ends were trimmed by 1 base and 1 base, with 8 bases remaining between them. The chain's CDR3 is CASSQGRRSYEQYF. CDR3 coding DNA: TGCGCCAGCAGCCAAGGGAGACGTTCCTACGAGCAGTACTTC.

The J gene is TRBJ2-5, the V gene TRBV20-1; the D gene is possibly TRBD1 (5 bases). Germline CDR1 is DFQATT and CDR2 is SNEGSKA (reference sequence). This CDR3 contains 16 residues. V lost 0 bases and J 1 base, leaving 15 bases between the germline ends. The CDR3, as DNA: TGCAGTGCTAGAGATAGGGCTTTGGGGCTCCAAGAGACCCAGTACTTC. This gives the protein CSARDRALGLQETQYF.